One and the same sample provided the 15 T cell receptor beta chains below, sequenced in a study of control samples from healthy donors and cancer patients. Produced via immunoSEQ multiplex PCR; TCRdb's table is partial and in-frame only. Of 140,000 to 150,000 clones in the sample, 80% to 95% are singletons; the top ten hold 3.2%. Material for sequencing was blood. These receptors came from a man aged 25 to 40 in good health.

V usage is TRBV27 and J usage is TRBJ2-7; TRBD1 matches at 8 bases. CDR1 and CDR2 from the germline V gene are MNHEY and SMNVEV (reference sequence). V was pared by 3 bases and J by 0 bases, with 4 bases of the junction left unmatched. This CDR3 is 15 amino acids long. CDR3: CASSLDRDSSYEQYF. The DNA of the CDR3 is TGTGCCAGCAGTTTGGACAGGGACAGCTCCTACGAGCAGTACTTC.

The rearrangement joins TRBV5-6 to TRBJ1-2; 9 nucleotides align to TRBD1. Germline CDR1 is SGHDT and CDR2 is YYEEEE. V was pared by 4 bases and J by 5 bases, with 3 bases of the junction left unmatched. The CDR3 spans 13 residues. DNA of the CDR3: TGTGCCAGCAGCCCAGGGACAGGGTATGGCTACACCTTC. Translation gives CASSPGTGYGYTF.

The rearrangement links TRBV2 to TRBJ1-1, with 7 bases lining up with TRBD1. This CDR3 region has 14 residues. V trimming: 5 bases; J trimming: 8 bases; junction bases outside the gene matches: 11. CDR1 and CDR2 from the germline V gene are SNHLY and FYNNEI. CDR3 region: CASSPGQQKKEAFF. CDR3 coding DNA: TGTGCCAGCAGTCCGGGACAGCAAAAGAAGGAAGCTTTCTTT. Full variable domain (rest looked up from reference TRBV2 and TRBJ1-1): EPEVTQTPSHQVTQMGQEVILRCVPISNHLYFYWYRQILGQKVEFLVSFYNNEISEKSEIFDDQFSVERPDGSNFTLKIRSTKLEDSAMYFCASSPGQQKKEAFFGQGTRLTVV.

This chain connects TRBV11-2 to TRBJ1-1; D not certain. The CDR3 loop spans 18 amino acids. CDR1 is SGHAT, CDR2 FQNNGV, per germline. The V gene lost 1 base and the J gene lost 1 base, with 19 bases spanning the gap. The DNA of the CDR3 is TGTGCCAGCAGCTTAGCAGCGGCCGGTACAAGTACGAACACTGAAGCTTTCTTT. Amino acid sequence: CASSLAAAGTSTNTEAFF.

The chain combines TRBV7-9 with TRBJ2-1; D is undetermined. The V end lost 5 bases, the J end lost 5 bases, and 10 bases lay between the germline ends. The CDR3 covers 13 residues. CDR1 SEHNR and CDR2 FQNEAQ come from the germline V gene (reference sequence). The CDR3, as DNA: TGTGCCAGCAGCCCTTTTGGCAACAATGAGCAGTTCTTC. Translated: CASSPFGNNEQFF.

The genes are TRBV5-1 and TRBJ2-7; 9 positions match TRBD1. Trimming at V came to 1 base and at J to 2 bases, leaving 7 bases not matched to a gene. The CDR3 contains 16 residues. The germline V gene has CDR1 SGHRS and CDR2 YFSETQ. The CDR3 is CASSLTMTGGAYEQYF. The CDR3 bases are TGCGCCAGCAGCTTGACGATGACAGGGGGGGCCTACGAGCAGTACTTC.

The chain carries TRBV9 and TRBJ1-2; D perhaps matches TRBD1 (5 bases). Trimming removed 0 bases from V and 3 bases from J, with 6 bases in between. The CDR3 is 13 amino acids. Per the germline V gene, CDR1 is SGDLS and CDR2 is YYNGEE. The CDR3 loop is CASSVGGDYGYTF. The CDR3 coding sequence is TGTGCCAGCAGCGTAGGAGGGGACTATGGCTACACCTTC.

The V call is TRBV2, the J call TRBJ1-5; no firm D call. CDR1 and CDR2 from the germline V gene are SNHLY and FYNNEI. The CDR3 sequence is 15 residues long. V was trimmed by 6 bases and J by 2 bases, leaving 14 bases between them. The CDR3 nucleotides read TGTGCCAGCAGCCTTGGGAGGGAGGGCAATCAGCCCCAGCATTTT. Its translation: CASSLGREGNQPQHF.

V usage is TRBV27 and J usage is TRBJ2-2, with a weak D call TRBD1 (5 bases). Trimming took off 3 bases at V and 2 bases at J, with 7 bases between the two ends. This CDR3 is built from 14 residues. The germline CDR1 and CDR2 sequences are MNHEY and SMNVEV (reference sequence). CDR3 loop: CASSLGPNTGELFF. DNA for the CDR3: TGTGCCAGCAGTTTGGGGCCAAACACCGGGGAGCTGTTTTTT.

The chain carries TRBV28 and TRBJ1-2; possible D gene TRBD1, 6 bases. Germline values: CDR1 MDHEN, CDR2 SYDVKM. Trimming removed 6 bases at V and 5 bases at J, with 19 bases between. The CDR3 loop spans 15 amino acids. In DNA, the CDR3 is TGTGCCAGCAGGATAGGGGGAGGGGTGGGATATGGCTACACCTTC. Protein product: CASRIGGGVGYGYTF.

The chain couples TRBV5-4 to TRBJ2-1; possible D gene TRBD2, 6 bases. Germline V CDR1 and CDR2: SGHNT, YYREEE (reference sequence). The CDR3 has 15 amino acids. V was trimmed by 1 base and J by 1 base, leaving 9 bases between them. Written as DNA, the CDR3 is TGTGCCAGCAGCTTGAGCGGGCTGTCCTACAATGAGCAGTTCTTC. Translating gives CASSLSGLSYNEQFF.

This clone appeared a single time. The rearrangement joins TRBV7-6 to TRBJ2-7; either TRBD1 or TRBD2 may fit D (5 bases each). The CDR3 has 12 amino acids. Trimming removed 5 bases from V and 5 bases from J, with 10 bases in between. CDR1 SGHVS and CDR2 FNYEAQ come from the germline V gene. CDR3 nucleotides: TGTGCCAGCAGCGGGGGTACCAACGAGCAGTACTTC. This encodes CASSGGTNEQYF.

The chain carries TRBV3-1 (or the pseudogene TRBV3-2) and TRBJ2-3, with 7 bases fitting TRBD2. This CDR3 spans 16 amino acids. The germline V gene has CDR1 LGHDT and CDR2 YNNKEL (reference sequence). V lost 1 base and J lost 2; bases outside the gene matches: 6. DNA for the CDR3: TGTGCCAGCAGCCAAGCGACCCTAGCGGACACAGATACGCAGTATTTT. Encoded protein: CASSQATLADTDTQYF.

The table lists this clone with a count of one. CDR3 in amino acids: CATSKSGGRRGQNTIYF. As DNA, the CDR3 is TGTGCCACCAGCAAATCAGGGGGGCGAAGGGGGCAAAACACCATATATTTT. This chain links TRBV15 with TRBJ1-3; 7 bases fit TRBD1. Trimming cost V 4 bases and J 6 bases; bases outside gene matches: 15. There are 17 residues in the CDR3. Germline V CDR1 and CDR2: LNHNV, YYDKDF (reference sequence).

The chain joins TRBV4-1 to TRBJ1-4; D gene unclear. V gave up 1 base and J gave up 7 bases, with 10 bases separating them. Germline CDR1 and CDR2: MGHRA and YSYEKL. The CDR3 is 14 amino acids. Written as DNA, the CDR3 is TGCGCCAGCAGCCAAGGGCCCAGATCTGAAAAACTGTTTTTT. It yields the protein CASSQGPRSEKLFF.